One and the same sample provided the 27 T cell receptor beta chains below, sequenced in a study of blood T cells in healthy people across ages. A second about 6 to 12 cycle PCR used barcoded and J-beta primers. TCRdb re-called the 5' RACE reads with MiXCR, one entry per CDR3 protein. The sample lists about 640,000 distinct CDR3 sequences; 25% to 35% were seen once. Source material: blood. These receptors originate from a woman at least 80 years old in good health.

This clonotype was seen at least ten times. The V and J genes are TRBV4-2 and TRBJ2-7; 8 nucleotides align to TRBD1. The CDR3 has 16 amino acids. Germline loops: CDR1 LGHNA, CDR2 YNFKEQ. The junction had 12 bases not matched to a gene; V was cut back by 3 bases and J by 5 bases. CDR3 residues: CASSHVGQGRIHEQYF. The CDR3 DNA reads TGTGCCAGCAGCCATGTCGGACAGGGAAGGATTCACGAGCAGTACTTC.

This clonotype appeared a few times. The chain combines TRBV30 with TRBJ1-2, with D unclear. The germline gives CDR1 GTSNPN, CDR2 SVGIG (reference sequence). The CDR3 loop spans 15 amino acids. Trimming pared 0 bases from V and 8 bases from J, leaving 19 bases between. The CDR3, as DNA: TGTGCCTGGAGTGTACTCGGTGGGAGGCGGGAAGGCTACACCTTC. This translates into CAWSVLGGRREGYTF. The full variable domain, in which reference TRBV30 and TRBJ1-2 provide the parts outside the CDR3, is SQTIHQWPATLVQPVGSPLSLECTVEGTSNPNLYWYRQAAGRGLQLLFYSVGIGQISSEVPQNLSASRPQDRQFILSSKKLLLSDSGFYLCAWSVLGGRREGYTFGSGTRLTVV.

This clonotype showed up just a few times. The chain is built from TRBV6-6 and TRBJ2-2, with D unresolved. CDR1 MNHNY and CDR2 SVGAGI come from the germline V gene (reference sequence). V lost 0 bases and J 3 bases, leaving 14 bases between the germline ends. The CDR3 runs to 17 residues. This chain's CDR3 is CASSYSKPASYTGELFF. CDR3 DNA: TGTGCCAGCAGTTACTCGAAACCAGCTTCCTACACCGGGGAGCTGTTTTTT.

This clonotype came up many times. This sequence joins TRBV3-1 and TRBJ1-2, with a tentative D call TRBD1 (5 bases). V was trimmed by 8 bases and J by 5 bases, leaving 15 bases between them. There are 13 residues in the CDR3. From germline, CDR1 is LGHDT and CDR2 YNNKEL (reference sequence). The CDR3: CASGDGPRYGYTF. Written as DNA, the CDR3 is TGTGCCAGCGGGGACGGACCCAGATATGGCTACACCTTC.

This clonotype was counted at least ten times. The chain is built from TRBV20-1 and TRBJ2-5, with 7 bases identical to TRBD1. V lost 5 bases to trimming and J lost 13 bases; unmatched junction nucleotides: 10. The CDR3 loop spans 11 amino acids. Germline V gene sequence: CDR1 DFQATT, CDR2 SNEGSKA (reference sequence). In DNA form, the CDR3 reads TGCAGTGCTGGGTTGTCAGGGGGTGGGTACTTC. This sequence encodes CSAGLSGGGYF.

This clonotype was recorded many times. The chain combines TRBV18 with TRBJ2-7; D tentatively reads TRBD1 or TRBD2 (5 bases each). The length of the CDR3 is 13 residues. V lost 6 bases and J lost 3, with 12 bases in between. Germline CDR1 and CDR2: KGHSH and LQKENI. The CDR3 DNA reads as TGTGCCAGCTCCCTCGGGGCCGTCTACGAGCAGTACTTC. Residues: CASSLGAVYEQYF.

The chain uses TRBV12-3 or TRBV12-4 and TRBJ2-6; TRBD1 is a possible D gene (6 bases). With 6 bases removed from V and 4 bases from J, the gap between germline ends came to 13 bases. This CDR3 comprises 15 residues. CDR3 in amino acids: CASSKTGFGANVLTF. CDR3 nucleotide sequence: TGTGCCAGCAGCAAAACAGGGTTCGGGGCCAACGTCCTGACTTTC.

About this clonotype: A much larger clone differs from this one at a single base, so this may be a read error. This chain uses TRBV5-1 with TRBJ2-7, with unresolved D. The CDR3 contains 13 residues. Germline CDR1 SGHRS, CDR2 YFSETQ. The germline V and J ends were trimmed by 0 bases and 7 bases, with 11 bases remaining between them. The CDR3 DNA follows: TGCGCCAGCAGCTTGGATGGTTGGAATGAGCAGTACTTC. Translated, it gives CASSLDGWNEQYF.

With respect to this clonotype: This may stem from a read error, because a much larger clone lies one nucleotide away. V usage is TRBV4-3 and J usage is TRBJ2-3; D may be TRBD1 or TRBD2 (5 bases each). Germline-derived CDR1 and CDR2 are LGHNA and YSLEER. This CDR3 spans 13 amino acids. Trimming shortened V by 0 bases and J by 13 bases, and 14 bases separated the two germline ends. The CDR3 reads CASSQDQRGHEYF. CDR3 coding DNA: TGCGCCAGCAGCCAAGATCAGAGGGGTCATGAGTATTTT.

This clonotype was counted ten times or more. The chain recombines TRBV7-3 with TRBJ1-1; D remains unclear. CDR3 length equals 15 residues. V lost 0 bases and J 1 base, leaving 9 bases between the germline ends. Per the germline V gene, CDR1 is SGHTA and CDR2 is FQGTGA. CDR3 bases: TGTGCCAGCAGCTTAACGGGCAACTCGAACACTGAAGCTTTCTTT. This codes for CASSLTGNSNTEAFF. Looking up the rest from reference TRBV7-3 and TRBJ1-1 gives the full variable domain: GAGVSQTPSNKVTEKGKYVELRCDPISGHTALYWYRQSLGQGPEFLIYFQGTGAADDSGLPNDRFFAVRPEGSVSTLKIQRTERGDSAVYLCASSLTGNSNTEAFFGQGTRLTVV.

This clonotype appeared many times. The J gene is TRBJ2-1, the V gene TRBV7-2; perhaps TRBD2 as D (7 bases). CDR1 and CDR2 (germline): SGHTA, FQGNSA. The CDR3 has 15 residues. Trimming pared 1 base from V and 8 bases from J, leaving 15 bases between. CDR3 in amino acids: CASSLDPGGTYEQFF. For the CDR3, the DNA is TGTGCCAGCAGCTTAGACCCGGGGGGCACTTATGAGCAGTTCTTC.

This chain connects TRBV28 to TRBJ1-4, with 8 positions matching TRBD1. Germline-derived CDR1 and CDR2 are MDHEN and SYDVKM. The CDR3 has 15 amino acids. Losses at the gene ends were 5 bases for V and 3 bases for J; bases not matched to a gene: 5. The CDR3 reads CASSPTGVANEKLFF. DNA for the CDR3: TGTGCCAGCAGTCCGACAGGGGTGGCTAATGAAAAACTGTTTTTT.

Points on this clonotype: Possible read error: a much larger clone is one base away. The rearrangement links TRBV12-3 or TRBV12-4 to TRBJ2-1; TRBD2 agrees at 11 bases. CDR3 length equals 17 residues. V was clipped by 5 bases and J by 6 bases; unmatched bases: 12. The CDR3: CASSLSSASGGSNEQFF. The CDR3 DNA is TGTGCCAGCAGTCTTAGCTCCGCTAGCGGGGGGTCCAATGAGCAGTTCTTC.

This clonotype came up many times. The rearrangement uses TRBV6-5 and TRBJ2-5, with TRBD1 as a possible D gene (5 bases). V lost 6 bases to trimming and J lost 9 bases, with 20 bases between them. Germline V CDR1 and CDR2: MNHEY, SVGAGI. This CDR3 is 14 amino acids long. In DNA, the CDR3 is TGTGCCAGCAGCAGGGCCAGTCTGGTTTCGGCCCAGTACTTC. Amino acids: CASSRASLVSAQYF.

This clonotype came up many times. This chain links TRBV5-1 with TRBJ1-2, with D hard to call. V lost 3 bases and J 4 bases, leaving 13 bases between the germline ends. Germline CDR1 SGHRS, CDR2 YFSETQ. The CDR3 has 14 residues. The chain's CDR3 is CASSSPGDLYGYTF. In DNA, the CDR3 is TGCGCCAGCAGCTCCCCAGGTGACCTCTATGGCTACACCTTC. The full variable domain, completed using reference TRBV5-1 and TRBJ1-2, is KAGVTQTPRYLIKTRGQQVTLSCSPISGHRSVSWYQQTPGQGLQFLFEYFSETQRNKGNFPGRFSGRQFSNSRSEMNVSTLELGDSALYLCASSSPGDLYGYTFGSGTRLTVV.

The chain recombines TRBV20-1 with TRBJ1-6, with TRBD1 matching 9 bases. The CDR3 covers 15 residues. The trim removed 1 base at V and 6 bases at J, leaving 4 bases unmatched. The germline gives CDR1 DFQATT, CDR2 SNEGSKA (reference sequence). For the CDR3, the DNA is TGCAGTGCTAGAGGGCCGACAGGGGGTAATTCACCCCTCCACTTT. It translates to CSARGPTGGNSPLHF.

On this clonotype itself: A much larger clone is a single base away; this may be a read error. The CDR3 loop reads CASNPTSGGSTDAQYF. As DNA, the CDR3 is TGTGCCAGCAACCCGACTAGCGGGGGGAGCACAGATGCGCAGTATTTT. V is TRBV12-3 or TRBV12-4 and J is TRBJ2-3; TRBD2 matches 13 bases. The CDR3 spans 16 residues.

At least ten counts were recorded for this clonotype. J is TRBJ2-1 and V is TRBV7-2; 8 bases map to TRBD2. The CDR3 has 16 amino acids. V was pared by 1 base and J by 7 bases, with 9 bases of the junction left unmatched. The germline gives CDR1 SGHTA, CDR2 FQGNSA. CDR3 coding DNA: TGTGCCAGCAGCTTAGTACGGGGGGGCCCGAGAAATGAGCAGTTCTTC. It translates to CASSLVRGGPRNEQFF.

In its sample, this clonotype was seen many times. The CDR3 DNA reads as TGTGCCATCAGGGCCTTGACAGTTAGGGGGGACAATGAGCAGTTCTTC. Amino acid sequence: CAIRALTVRGDNEQFF. The chain carries TRBV10-3 and TRBJ2-1; D assignment may be TRBD1 or TRBD2 (6 bases each). Looked up from germline, CDR1 is ENHRY and CDR2 is SYGVKD. V was trimmed by 6 bases and J by 5 bases, leaving 20 bases between them. The CDR3 has 16 amino acids.

This clonotype was counted only a few times. V usage is TRBV30 and J usage is TRBJ2-1; perhaps D is TRBD1 or TRBD2 (6 bases each). The CDR3 totals 14 residues. The germline CDR1 and CDR2 sequences are GTSNPN and SVGIG (reference sequence). The germline V and J ends were trimmed by 0 bases and 5 bases, with 11 bases remaining between them. CDR3 coding DNA: TGTGCCTGGAGTGTTGGGGGGCAGAACAATGAGCAGTTCTTC. Its translation is CAWSVGGQNNEQFF. Drawing the rest from reference TRBV30 and TRBJ2-1, the complete variable domain is SQTIHQWPATLVQPVGSPLSLECTVEGTSNPNLYWYRQAAGRGLQLLFYSVGIGQISSEVPQNLSASRPQDRQFILSSKKLLLSDSGFYLCAWSVGGQNNEQFFGPGTRLTVL.

On this clonotype: Here the CDR3 omits its conserved ending phenylalanine or tryptophan, so a read error is the likely source. This sequence joins TRBV20-1 and TRBJ1-1; 10 bases map to TRBD1. The CDR3 sequence is 15 residues long. After removal of 5 bases from V and 0 bases from J, the junction contained 6 bases not matched to a gene. Germline V gives CDR1 DFQATT, CDR2 SNEGSKA (reference sequence). The DNA for the CDR3 is TGCAGTGCTTTCTCGGGACAGGGGCTGAACACTGAAGCTTTCTGT. Its translation is CSAFSGQGLNTEAFC.

The chain uses TRBV29-1 and TRBJ1-3; 7 bases agree with TRBD1. The CDR3 spans 16 residues. Germline CDR1 reads SQVTM; CDR2 reads ANQGSEA. V shed 7 bases, J shed 2 bases, and the junction held 14 bases outside the gene matches. Here the CDR3 reads CSDRGRTLVTGNTIYF. CDR3 nucleotides: TGCAGCGACAGGGGAAGGACTTTAGTGACTGGAAACACCATATATTTT.

This clonotype was observed at least ten times. The chain uses TRBV28 and TRBJ2-7; weak D call: TRBD2 (7 bases). This CDR3 has 17 amino acids. V lost 3 bases, J lost 0 bases, and 18 bases lay in between. CDR1 and CDR2 (germline): MDHEN, SYDVKM. CDR3 in DNA: TGTGCCAGCAGTTTTGTCGTCGGGGGGCTCCTCTCCTACGAGCAGTACTTC. Translation: CASSFVVGGLLSYEQYF.

J is TRBJ2-1 and V is TRBV24-1; tentatively, D is TRBD1 or TRBD2 (6 bases each). The CDR3 length is 16 residues. Germline values: CDR1 KGHDR, CDR2 SFDVKD. V lost 3 bases and J lost 0, with 11 bases in between. The CDR3 DNA reads as TGTGCCACCAGTGATGAAGGGGGGTACTCCTACAATGAGCAGTTCTTC. It specifies CATSDEGGYSYNEQFF.

This chain connects TRBV6-2 or TRBV6-3 to TRBJ2-2, with 9 bases fitting TRBD1. The CDR3 is 16 residues long. The V segment lost 8 bases and the J segment 6 bases; nucleotides outside the gene matches: 13. Germline-derived CDR1 and CDR2 are MNHEY and SVGEGT. This CDR3 is CASAYPGQGPPGELFF. The DNA for the CDR3 is TGTGCCAGCGCGTACCCGGGACAGGGCCCCCCCGGGGAGCTGTTTTTT.

This clonotype was seen ten or more times. V and J are TRBV12-3 or TRBV12-4 and TRBJ1-2; possible D gene TRBD1, 6 bases. V was shortened by 3 bases and J by 4 bases, with 12 bases between the two germline ends. This CDR3 comprises 14 residues. The CDR3 nucleotides are TGTGCCAGCAGTTTCAGAGGGGGAAGCTATGGCTACACCTTC. Encoded protein: CASSFRGGSYGYTF.

Only a few counts were recorded for this clonotype. This may arise from a read error, as a much more abundant clone is one base away. The V call is TRBV15, the J call TRBJ2-3; no firm D call. The CDR3 loop spans 12 amino acids. The germline gives CDR1 LNHNV, CDR2 YYDKDF (reference sequence). V lost 3 bases, J lost 9 bases, and 10 bases lay in between. The CDR3 loop is CATSRRFGTQYF. As DNA, the CDR3 is TGTGCCACCAGCAGGCGGTTCGGAACGCAGTATTTT.